Below are 23 T cell receptor beta chains sequenced from a single sample in a study of patients and donors after allogeneic stem cell transplantation. TCRdb analysed the RT-PCR reads with MiXCR anew, one entry per CDR3 protein. This table has more than 850,000 distinct CDR3 sequences, approximately 18% appearing once. The sample taken for sequencing was blood, either unsorted or a sorted T cell fraction (not recorded which). These receptors were collected from a human donor who was either an allogeneic HSCT recipient or a stem cell or donor lymphocyte infusion donor (not recorded which). It is not recorded whose cells these are; they may come from a transplant donor.

The chain carries TRBV11-2 and TRBJ2-2; TRBD1 aligns across 10 bases. Unmatched junction bases numbered 6, after V lost 3 bases and J lost 5 bases. Germline V gives CDR1 SGHAT, CDR2 FQNNGV. The CDR3 has 16 residues. CDR3 in DNA: TGTGCCAGCAGCTTGGGGGACAGGGGACGAACCGGGGAGCTGTTTTTT. Translated: CASSLGDRGRTGELFF.

This sequence joins TRBV11-3 and TRBJ2-1, with D tentatively TRBD2 (6 bases). The germline CDR1 and CDR2 sequences are SGHNT and YENEEA. V gave up 8 bases and J gave up 10 bases, with 15 bases separating them. This CDR3 has 12 amino acids. The CDR3: CASQPNREEQFF. The CDR3 region has the DNA TGTGCCAGCCAGCCCAACCGGGAGGAGCAGTTCTTC.

This clonotype was seen more than once but under ten times. The rearrangement links TRBV28 to TRBJ2-1, with 11 nucleotides matching TRBD1. From germline, CDR1 is MDHEN and CDR2 SYDVKM. The ends lost 6 bases at V and 6 bases at J; junction bases unmatched: 10. The CDR3 is 16 residues long. CDR3 sequence reads: CASSLSRDRGGNEQFF. The CDR3 DNA is TGTGCCAGCAGCCTCTCCCGGGACAGGGGGGGCAATGAGCAGTTCTTC.

This clonotype came up a few times. The CDR3 is CASSVFSGLAGVSYNEQFF. The CDR3 coding sequence is TGTGCCAGCAGCGTATTCTCGGGACTAGCGGGAGTATCCTACAATGAGCAGTTCTTC. The genes are TRBV9 and TRBJ2-1; 14 nucleotides line up with TRBD2. The CDR3 covers 19 residues. CDR1 SGDLS and CDR2 YYNGEE come from the germline V gene. Losses at the gene ends were 1 base for V and 1 base for J; bases not matched to a gene: 7.

The chain joins TRBV7-9 to TRBJ2-7; D call uncertain. Germline CDR1 is SEHNR and CDR2 is FQNEAQ (reference sequence). The CDR3 is made up of 15 amino acids. V was shortened by 5 bases and J by 2 bases, with 16 bases between the two germline ends. CDR3 in DNA: TGTGCCAGCAGCCCCCAGGTGAAGGGTACCTACGAGCAGTACTTC. Translated, it gives CASSPQVKGTYEQYF.

The J gene is TRBJ2-5, the V gene TRBV12-3 or TRBV12-4, with 7 bases aligning to TRBD1. The junction had 5 bases not matched to a gene; V was cut back by 9 bases and J by 1 base. This CDR3 is 13 amino acids long. The CDR3 spells CASTTGRQETQYF. DNA of the CDR3: TGTGCCAGTACGACAGGGCGCCAAGAGACCCAGTACTTC.

This clonotype was recorded a few times. The genes are TRBV24-1 and TRBJ1-2; TRBD1 is a possible D gene (5 bases). V lost 7 bases to trimming and J lost 2 bases, with 25 bases between them. This CDR3 is 18 amino acids long. Germline CDR1 and CDR2: KGHDR and SFDVKD. The CDR3 nucleotides read TGTGCCACCAGCCCGCGACCGGGCAGGGTGAAGACCAACTATGGCTACACCTTC. Translating it yields CATSPRPGRVKTNYGYTF.

V gene TRBV9 combines with J gene TRBJ2-7; TRBD2 matches at 7 bases. J gave up 5 bases and V 4 bases, and 3 bases lay outside the gene matches. CDR1 is SGDLS, CDR2 YYNGEE, per germline. The CDR3 runs 12 residues. The CDR3 sequence is CASSSRGDEQYF. CDR3 in DNA: TGTGCCAGCAGCTCCCGGGGGGACGAGCAGTACTTC.

This sequence joins TRBV5-1 and TRBJ2-6; D is unresolved. Germline assignment: CDR1 SGHRS and CDR2 YFSETQ. The CDR3 loop spans 15 amino acids. Trimming shortened V by 4 bases and J by 3 bases, and 11 bases separated the two germline ends. The chain's CDR3 is CASSPVRFGANVLTF. As DNA, the CDR3 is TGCGCCAGCAGCCCTGTACGATTTGGGGCCAACGTCCTGACTTTC.

This clonotype showed up just a few times. The rearrangement joins TRBV4-3 to TRBJ2-2; D is undetermined. There are 14 residues in the CDR3. V was shortened by 2 bases and J by 2 bases, with 6 bases between the two germline ends. Germline V gene data show CDR1 as LGHNA and CDR2 as YSLEER. CDR3 protein: CASSQRHNTGELFF. CDR3 bases: TGCGCCAGCAGCCAACGACATAACACCGGGGAGCTGTTTTTT.

The rearrangement joins TRBV20-1 to TRBJ2-6, with D possibly being TRBD2 (7 bases). CDR1 is DFQATT and CDR2 is SNEGSKA in the germline V gene (reference sequence). The V end was cut by 0 bases, the J end by 0 bases, with 9 bases between. The CDR3 has 16 residues. CDR3 in amino acids: CSARERGRSGANVLTF. The CDR3 region has the DNA TGCAGTGCTAGAGAGCGGGGGCGCTCTGGGGCCAACGTCCTGACTTTC.

The rearrangement links TRBV27 to TRBJ2-7, with 8 bases lining up with TRBD2. V lost 3 bases to trimming and J lost 3 bases; unmatched junction nucleotides: 10. CDR1 MNHEY and CDR2 SMNVEV come from the germline V gene (reference sequence). The CDR3 extends over 16 amino acids. The CDR3 loop is CASSFKRELPFYEQYF. The DNA for the CDR3 is TGTGCCAGCAGTTTCAAGCGGGAGCTCCCCTTCTACGAGCAGTACTTC.

This clonotype showed up just a few times. The gene calls are TRBV6-2 or TRBV6-3 and TRBJ2-7, with TRBD2 matching over 9 bases. The V segment lost 5 bases and the J segment 4 bases; nucleotides outside the gene matches: 9. The V gene's germline CDR1 is MNHEY and CDR2 SVGEGT. This CDR3 spans 15 amino acids. The DNA of the CDR3 is TGTGCCAGCAGTGCCCCTCAGCGGGGGGATTACGAGCAGTACTTC. Encoded protein: CASSAPQRGDYEQYF.

This clonotype was detected ten times or more. At one end, the junction sequence differs from germline, possibly due to a read error. The DNA for the CDR3 is TGTGCCAGCAGTTTAGTAGCGGGCGCCTCCTACGAGCAGTACTTC. Its protein product is CASSLVAGASYEQYF. The rearrangement links TRBV7-9 to TRBJ2-7, with TRBD2 matching over 7 bases. Germline V lookup: CDR1 SEHNR, CDR2 FQNEAQ (reference sequence). This CDR3 has 15 amino acids.

The rearrangement links TRBV20-1 to TRBJ2-3; 7 bases map to TRBD2. Per the germline V gene, CDR1 is DFQATT and CDR2 is SNEGSKA (reference sequence). V lost 4 bases, J lost 2 bases, and 12 bases stayed unmatched. The CDR3 contains 16 residues. DNA for the CDR3: TGCAGTGCTATTGCTATAGCCGGGGGGATCACAGATACGCAGTATTTT. Protein: CSAIAIAGGITDTQYF.

The CDR3 region is CASSLGGTSFFFYEQYF. CDR3 nucleotide sequence: TGCGCCAGCAGCTTGGGCGGGACCTCTTTCTTTTTTTACGAGCAGTACTTC. This chain links TRBV5-1 with TRBJ2-7, with a tentative D call TRBD2 (6 bases). The CDR3 is 17 amino acids. V shed 0 bases and J shed 4 bases, with 20 bases lying between them. From germline, CDR1 is SGHRS and CDR2 YFSETQ.

V is TRBV7-2 and J is TRBJ2-2, with TRBD1 matching 10 bases. V was clipped by 5 bases and J by 6 bases; unmatched bases: 9. The germline V gene has CDR1 SGHTA and CDR2 FQGNSA. This CDR3 region has 16 residues. CDR3 sequence: CASSPRTGGVSGELFF. The CDR3 DNA is TGTGCCAGCAGCCCCAGGACAGGGGGTGTCTCCGGGGAGCTGTTTTTT. Full variable domain (rest looked up from reference TRBV7-2 and TRBJ2-2): GAGVSQSPSNKVTEKGKDVELRCDPISGHTALYWYRQSLGQGLEFLIYFQGNSAPDKSGLPSDRFSAERTGGSVSTLTIQRTQQEDSAVYLCASSPRTGGVSGELFFGEGSRLTVL.

The chain is built from TRBV5-1 and TRBJ2-1; tentatively, D is TRBD1 or TRBD2 (6 bases each). Trimming took off 2 bases at V and 9 bases at J, with 15 bases between the two ends. CDR1 and CDR2 (germline): SGHRS, YFSETQ. The CDR3 covers 14 residues. CDR3 in amino acids: CASSLQRGVGEQFF. The CDR3 region has the DNA TGCGCCAGCAGCTTACAAAGGGGGGTCGGTGAGCAGTTCTTC.

This chain joins TRBV20-1 and TRBJ1-6; 8 bases are shared with TRBD1. The trim removed 6 bases at V and 8 bases at J, leaving 12 bases unmatched. The germline CDR1 and CDR2 sequences are DFQATT and SNEGSKA (reference sequence). This CDR3 is built from 15 residues. DNA for the CDR3: TGCAGTGCCCCTAGGGCAGGGGGCGGTTATTCACCCCTCCACTTT. Residues: CSAPRAGGGYSPLHF.

This chain connects TRBV29-1 to TRBJ2-7, with unresolved D. The CDR3 is 14 residues long. V was clipped by 2 bases and J by 6 bases, with 17 bases between them. Germline-derived CDR1 and CDR2 are SQVTM and ANQGSEA. The CDR3 protein is CSVETMGSNTEQYF. The CDR3 coding sequence is TGCAGCGTTGAAACGATGGGGTCTAACACCGAGCAGTACTTC.

V gene TRBV20-1 combines with J gene TRBJ2-5; D call uncertain. Germline loops: CDR1 DFQATT, CDR2 SNEGSKA (reference sequence). Trimming cost V 5 bases and J 5 bases, with 15 bases left between them. This CDR3 is 13 amino acids long. The DNA of the CDR3 is TGCAGTGCTCAGAACATGGGCCTTGAGACCCAGTACTTC. Translating gives CSAQNMGLETQYF.

This chain uses TRBV5-1 with TRBJ2-4; no firm D call. V lost 0 bases to trimming and J lost 8 bases, with 18 bases between them. The CDR3 length is 16 residues. Looked up from germline, CDR1 is SGHRS and CDR2 is YFSETQ. The CDR3 loop reads CASSLARAGARDIQYF. The CDR3, as DNA: TGCGCCAGCAGCTTGGCCAGAGCAGGCGCTAGGGACATTCAGTACTTC.

This clonotype was seen only a few times. The V and J genes are TRBV5-1 and TRBJ1-1, with TRBD1 identical over 9 bases. J was trimmed by 1 base and V by 4 bases; bases with no gene match: 5. The CDR3 has 15 residues. Germline loops: CDR1 SGHRS, CDR2 YFSETQ. The CDR3 sequence: CASSDRTGANTEAFF. DNA of the CDR3: TGCGCCAGCAGCGACCGGACAGGGGCGAACACTGAAGCTTTCTTT.